Presented here are 23 T cell receptor beta chains from one specimen sequenced in a study of T cells after yellow fever vaccination. TCRdb recomputed calls from the 5' RACE reads with MiXCR, one row per CDR3 protein. The top ten clones hold about 20% of a sample with a few hundred thousand distinct CDR3 sequences, approximately 3.8% of them seen once. Sequenced material: PBMCs, taken on the day of the yellow fever booster vaccination. The receptors were gathered from a man aged 18 to 30 who received the YFV17D yellow fever vaccine.

This chain connects TRBV7-6 to TRBJ1-4; D possibly corresponds to TRBD1 (5 bases). V was trimmed by 3 bases and J by 7 bases, leaving 15 bases between them. There are 15 residues in the CDR3. The germline V gene has CDR1 SGHVS and CDR2 FNYEAQ. Here the CDR3 reads CASSLPGGYGEKLFF. The CDR3 DNA follows: TGTGCCAGCAGCTTGCCCGGGGGGTATGGTGAAAAACTGTTTTTT.

The gene calls are TRBV20-1 and TRBJ1-1; possible D gene TRBD1, 5 bases. With 5 bases removed from V and 1 base from J, the gap between germline ends came to 20 bases. In germline, CDR1 is DFQATT, CDR2 SNEGSKA (reference sequence). CDR3 size: 16 residues. The DNA of the CDR3 is TGCAGTGCTGATAAAGCTTACAGGAGGGAGAACACTGAAGCTTTCTTT. Protein: CSADKAYRRENTEAFF.

This clonotype has ten or more counts. The chain employs TRBV28 and TRBJ1-6; the D gene is possibly TRBD1 (5 bases). The length of the CDR3 is 14 residues. Germline values: CDR1 MDHEN, CDR2 SYDVKM. The V gene lost 6 bases and the J gene lost 10 bases, with 16 bases spanning the gap. CDR3 protein: CASRPPRRDSPLHF. DNA of the CDR3: TGTGCCAGCAGACCGCCGCGTCGGGACTCACCCCTCCACTTT. Together with reference TRBV28 and TRBJ1-6, the CDR3 gives the full variable domain: DVKVTQSSRYLVKRTGEKVFLECVQDMDHENMFWYRQDPGLGLRLIYFSYDVKMKEKGDIPEGYSVSREKKERFSLILESASTNQTSMYLCASRPPRRDSPLHFGNGTRLTVT.

The chain has TRBV5-1 and TRBJ2-3, with a tentative D call TRBD1 (6 bases). Germline V CDR1 and CDR2: SGHRS, YFSETQ. This CDR3 spans 15 amino acids. Trimming took 4 bases from V and 5 from J, leaving 17 bases between them. CDR3 in amino acids: CASSRTGSPEDTQYF. The CDR3 DNA reads TGCGCCAGCAGCAGAACAGGGAGTCCCGAAGATACGCAGTATTTT.

The chain combines TRBV24-1 with TRBJ2-1, with 10 positions matching TRBD1. The CDR3 contains 17 residues. V lost 4 bases and J lost 7; bases outside the gene matches: 12. Germline loops: CDR1 KGHDR, CDR2 SFDVKD. In DNA form, the CDR3 reads TGTGCCACCAGTGAACATCCGGGACAGGGGCCGAGGAATGAGCAGTTCTTC. Encoded protein: CATSEHPGQGPRNEQFF.

This clonotype was found many times. The chain links TRBV6-1 to TRBJ2-4; a weak D match, TRBD1 (5 bases). V was pared by 0 bases and J by 5 bases, with 5 bases between. The CDR3 loop spans 13 amino acids. In germline, CDR1 is MNHNS, CDR2 SASEGT. CDR3 amino acids: CASSEAGQNIQYF. The CDR3 coding sequence is TGTGCCAGCAGTGAAGCGGGGCAAAACATTCAGTACTTC.

The sample holds many counts of this clonotype. This chain uses TRBV7-6 with TRBJ2-5, with TRBD1 identical over 7 bases. V lost 2 bases to trimming and J lost 2 bases; unmatched junction nucleotides: 5. Per germline, CDR1 SGHVS and CDR2 FNYEAQ. This CDR3 spans 15 amino acids. CDR3 nucleotide sequence: TGTGCCAGCAGCTTAAAAGGGGGCTATCAAGAGACCCAGTACTTC. It is translated as CASSLKGGYQETQYF.

This clonotype came up a few times. J is TRBJ1-1 and V is TRBV7-9; tentative D call: TRBD1 (5 bases). V shed 2 bases and J shed 1 base, with 8 bases lying between them. The CDR3 consists of 14 residues. In germline, CDR1 is SEHNR, CDR2 FQNEAQ (reference sequence). CDR3 sequence: CASSLQGRNTEAFF. CDR3 in DNA: TGTGCCAGCAGCTTACAGGGCCGGAACACTGAAGCTTTCTTT.

This clonotype was seen repeatedly, ten times or more. The V and J genes are TRBV7-2 and TRBJ1-4, with D perhaps matching TRBD1 (5 bases). Per the germline V gene, CDR1 is SGHTA and CDR2 is FQGNSA. The CDR3 contains 13 residues. V was pared by 6 bases and J by 8 bases, with 13 bases between. As DNA, the CDR3 is TGTGCCAGCAGTTGGAGGGGAAGAGAAAAACTGTTTTTT. This sequence encodes CASSWRGREKLFF.

This clonotype has a count of ten or more. This rearrangement joins TRBV18 to TRBJ2-7; a weak D match, TRBD2 (6 bases). Trimming removed 6 bases at V and 4 bases at J, with 19 bases between. The CDR3 loop spans 15 amino acids. CDR1 KGHSH and CDR2 LQKENI come from the germline V gene. The CDR3 DNA is TGTGCCAGCTCTCCCGAGGAGGGGATGGGTTACGAGCAGTACTTC. The encoded protein is CASSPEEGMGYEQYF.

This clonotype was counted only a few times. This chain uses TRBV3-1 with TRBJ2-5, with D perhaps TRBD2 (5 bases). The ends were cut back, 1 base at V and 5 bases at J, with 11 bases in the middle. Germline assignment: CDR1 LGHDT and CDR2 YNNKEL (reference sequence). This CDR3 region has 14 residues. The CDR3 reads CASSQAGIGETQYF. The CDR3 DNA reads TGTGCCAGCAGCCAAGCGGGGATTGGGGAGACCCAGTACTTC.

This clonotype was seen many times. The chain links TRBV18 to TRBJ2-7, with a possible D match to TRBD2 (5 bases). Trimming shortened V by 3 bases and J by 4 bases, and 10 bases separated the two germline ends. The CDR3 contains 13 residues. Looked up from germline, CDR1 is KGHSH and CDR2 is LQKENI. The CDR3 DNA sequence: TGTGCCAGCTCACCCTCCGGAGGTTACGAGCAGTACGTC. This sequence encodes CASSPSGGYEQYV.

This chain connects TRBV5-1 to TRBJ2-3, with TRBD2 identical over 7 bases. Germline CDR1 and CDR2: SGHRS and YFSETQ. The CDR3 totals 13 residues. V was clipped by 4 bases and J by 10 bases; unmatched bases: 9. The CDR3 nucleotides are TGCGCCAGCAGCGGTCAGCGGGGAAGGGCGCAGTATTTT. Its translation is CASSGQRGRAQYF.

This clonotype has ten or more counts. The chain couples TRBV2 to TRBJ1-3, with D possibly being TRBD1 (6 bases). Germline V CDR1 and CDR2: SNHLY, FYNNEI. The V end was cut by 7 bases, the J end by 3 bases, with 10 bases between. The CDR3 has 13 amino acids. The CDR3 region has the DNA TGTGCCAGCAAGGGGGTTTATGGAAACACCATATATTTT. Translation gives CASKGVYGNTIYF.

Worth noting for this clonotype: One end of the junction is discordant with germline, which a read error may explain. The chain joins TRBV7-2 to TRBJ1-2; no definite D call. The CDR3 extends over 13 amino acids. Germline V CDR1 and CDR2: SGHTA, FQGNSA. CDR3 sequence: CASSLAGNYGFTF. DNA for the CDR3: TGTGCCAGCAGCTTAGCCGGGAACTATGGCTTCACCTTC.

The chain is built from TRBV4-3 and TRBJ2-5, with 8 bases that match TRBD1. Germline V CDR1 and CDR2: LGHNA, YSLEER. V dropped 1 base and J dropped 6; count of bases not matched to a gene: 4. The CDR3 totals 14 residues. This chain's CDR3 is CASSQGPGGQTQYF. DNA for the CDR3: TGCGCCAGCAGCCAAGGTCCAGGGGGCCAGACCCAGTACTTC.

This clonotype occurred a few times. The chain has TRBV25-1 and TRBJ2-1; TRBD2 matches at 8 bases. The CDR3 consists of 18 residues. The trim removed 1 base at V and 0 bases at J, leaving 8 bases unmatched. Looked up from germline, CDR1 is MGHDK and CDR2 is SYGVNS. The CDR3 DNA reads as TGTGCCAGCAGTGAATCGGGACTAGATTATAGCTCCTACAATGAGCAGTTCTTC. Translation: CASSESGLDYSSYNEQFF.

The rearrangement uses TRBV4-1 and TRBJ2-4, with 10 bases that match TRBD2. The CDR3 consists of 15 residues. Trimming at V came to 3 bases and at J to 8 bases, leaving 7 bases not matched to a gene. Germline CDR1 and CDR2: MGHRA and YSYEKL. This chain's CDR3 is CASSHFSGGLDIQYF. For the CDR3, the DNA is TGCGCCAGCAGCCATTTTAGCGGGGGGTTAGACATTCAGTACTTC.

This clonotype was seen more than once but under ten times. The chain recombines TRBV5-1 with TRBJ1-2, with D possibly being TRBD1 (5 bases). V was trimmed by 1 base and J by 4 bases, leaving 11 bases between them. This CDR3 has 14 amino acids. Germline assignment: CDR1 SGHRS and CDR2 YFSETQ. CDR3 loop: CASSLSAGSYGYTF. CDR3 sequence (DNA): TGCGCCAGCAGCTTGTCCGCAGGGAGCTATGGCTACACCTTC.

Only a few counts were recorded for this clonotype. This rearrangement joins TRBV6-4 to TRBJ2-2; TRBD1 might be the D (5 bases). CDR1 is MRHNA, CDR2 SNTAGT, per germline. CDR3 size: 14 residues. V lost 6 bases and J lost 1, with 9 bases in between. CDR3 bases: TGTGCCAGCAGACAACAGGTGAACACCGGGGAGCTGTTTTTT. Its translation: CASRQQVNTGELFF.

This clonotype occurred many times. The chain is built from TRBV7-2 and TRBJ2-7, with 7 bases aligning to TRBD1. Germline CDR1 is SGHTA and CDR2 is FQGNSA. V was pared by 2 bases and J by 1 base, with 2 bases of the junction left unmatched. The CDR3 totals 14 residues. The CDR3 nucleotides are TGTGCCAGCAGCTTATGGACAGGTTCCTACGAGCAGTACTTC. Translation gives CASSLWTGSYEQYF.

This clonotype was found a few times. CDR3 DNA: TGCGCCAGCAGCCAGGCTCCCAGGCGACTAGCGACTTTCACAGATACGCAGTATTTT. As protein: CASSQAPRRLATFTDTQYF. The chain joins TRBV4-3 to TRBJ2-3, with 8 positions matching TRBD2. The CDR3 consists of 19 residues. Per the germline V gene, CDR1 is LGHNA and CDR2 is YSLEER. The junction had 16 bases not matched to a gene; V was cut back by 3 bases and J by 2 bases.

The chain has TRBV19 and TRBJ2-1, with a tentative D call TRBD2 (6 bases). V lost 0 bases, J lost 4 bases, and 10 bases lay in between. CDR1 is LNHDA and CDR2 is SQIVND in the germline V gene (reference sequence). The CDR3 contains 15 residues. The CDR3, as DNA: TGTGCCAGTAGTATAGATCCAGCGGGTTACAATGAGCAGTTCTTC. Translated: CASSIDPAGYNEQFF.